The 5 T cell receptor beta chains in this list originate from one sample, sequenced in a study of blood T cell repertoires in COVID-19. Produced via immunoSEQ multiplex PCR; TCRdb's table is partial and in-frame only. In the table there are tens of thousands of clones, around 80% of which are singletons. The sequenced sample consisted of peripheral blood. These receptors were taken from a man between 50 and 59 years old with active or convalescent COVID-19.

The rearrangement uses TRBV27 and TRBJ1-4, with a weak D call TRBD1 (5 bases). Germline V CDR1 and CDR2: MNHEY, SMNVEV (reference sequence). The V and J ends lost 6 bases and 8 bases respectively, with 13 bases between them. There are 13 residues in the CDR3. CDR3 sequence: CASSRRVQEKLFF. The CDR3 region has the DNA TGTGCCAGCAGCCGCAGGGTACAGGAAAAACTGTTTTTT.

In its sample, this clone was seen once. The genes are TRBV3-1 (or the pseudogene TRBV3-2) and TRBJ2-1, with TRBD2 matching 12 bases. In germline, CDR1 is LGHDT, CDR2 YNNKEL (reference sequence). V lost 4 bases and J lost 6; bases outside the gene matches: 10. The CDR3 loop spans 17 amino acids. DNA of the CDR3: TGTGCCAGCAGCCGCCGAACTAGCGGGGGGTCTCTCAATGAGCAGTTCTTC. Residues: CASSRRTSGGSLNEQFF.

This sequence joins TRBV6-6 and TRBJ1-4; D ambiguous. The CDR3 contains 14 residues. CDR1 MNHNY and CDR2 SVGAGI come from the germline V gene (reference sequence). With 0 bases removed from V and 4 bases from J, the gap between germline ends came to 6 bases. The DNA for the CDR3 is TGTGCCAGCAGTTACTCGAGGATTAATGAAAAACTGTTTTTT. This codes for CASSYSRINEKLFF.

This rearrangement joins TRBV4-1 to TRBJ1-1, with D tentatively TRBD1 (5 bases). Germline V gives CDR1 MGHRA, CDR2 YSYEKL. With 0 bases removed from V and 7 bases from J, the gap between germline ends came to 9 bases. The length of the CDR3 is 13 residues. The CDR3 sequence is CASSQEGHGEAFF. DNA for the CDR3: TGCGCCAGCAGCCAAGAAGGACATGGTGAAGCTTTCTTT.

Note on this clone: At the DNA level, this CDR3 is encoded by other sequences in the same sample as well. The chain recombines TRBV27 with TRBJ1-2, with D possibly TRBD1 on 6 matching bases. V was trimmed by 3 bases and J by 4 bases, leaving 9 bases between them. The CDR3 contains 13 residues. The germline V gene has CDR1 MNHEY and CDR2 SMNVEV (reference sequence). In nucleotides, the CDR3 is TGTGCCAGCAGTTTCAGGGGAATCTATGGCTACACCTTC. Its protein is CASSFRGIYGYTF.